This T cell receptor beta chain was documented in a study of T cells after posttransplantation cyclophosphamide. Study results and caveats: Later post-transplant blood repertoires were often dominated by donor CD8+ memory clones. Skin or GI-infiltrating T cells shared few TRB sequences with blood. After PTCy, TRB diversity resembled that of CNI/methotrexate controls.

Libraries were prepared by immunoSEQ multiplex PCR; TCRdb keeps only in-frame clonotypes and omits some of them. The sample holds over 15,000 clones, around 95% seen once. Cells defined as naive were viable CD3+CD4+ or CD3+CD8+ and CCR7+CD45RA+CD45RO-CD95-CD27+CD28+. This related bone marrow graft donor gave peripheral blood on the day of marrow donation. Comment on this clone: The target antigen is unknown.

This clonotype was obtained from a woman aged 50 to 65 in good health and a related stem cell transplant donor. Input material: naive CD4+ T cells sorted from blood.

The CDR3 reads CASSLRQGRDTGELFF. The CDR3 DNA reads as TGTGCCAGCAGCCTAAGACAGGGGAGGGACACCGGGGAGCTGTTTTTT. J is TRBJ2-2 and V is TRBV7-3, with D tentatively TRBD1 (8 bases). CDR3 length: 16 residues. Germline loops: CDR1 SGHTA, CDR2 FQGTGA. Trimming took off 5 bases at V and 3 bases at J, with 16 bases between the two ends.